One sample yielded the 27 T cell receptor beta chains listed below, sequenced in a study of T-cell reconstitution after alpha-beta-depleted transplantation in children. Preparation of the TCRbeta library was carried out with unique molecular identifiers. TCRdb used MiXCR to reprocess the PCR reads, holding one entry per CDR3 protein. This sample carries 300,000 or so distinct CDR3 sequences, 9.5% to 10% of them seen once, and the ten largest clones take around 9.1%. Specimen: PBMCs from the stem cell graft donor, collected from the stem cell graft. Receptors originate from a human donor who donated a stem cell graft to a child with SCID.

In this sample, this clonotype turned up a few times. CDR3 nucleotides: TGCGCCAGCAGCTTGGTCTGGTTGGAGACCCAGTACTTC. This encodes CASSLVWLETQYF. The chain uses TRBV5-1 and TRBJ2-5, with no clear D. Germline CDR1 and CDR2: SGHRS and YFSETQ. This CDR3 comprises 13 residues. The ends were cut back, 0 bases at V and 5 bases at J, with 8 bases in the middle.

V and J are TRBV10-2 and TRBJ2-1, with D possibly matching TRBD1 (5 bases). V dropped 8 bases and J dropped 8 bases, with 13 bases sitting between them. Looked up from germline, CDR1 is WSHSY and CDR2 is SAAADI. CDR3 length: 12 residues. The CDR3 protein is CASGQGVHEQFF. DNA for the CDR3: TGCGCCAGCGGGCAAGGGGTCCATGAGCAGTTCTTC.

This clonotype was seen only a few times. V usage is TRBV14 and J usage is TRBJ1-1; perhaps TRBD1 as D (6 bases). CDR1 and CDR2 from the germline V gene are SGHDN and FVKESK. The CDR3 runs to 15 residues. V lost 1 base and J lost 4, with 13 bases in between. The CDR3 region is CASSQVRGPVTEAFF. Written as DNA, the CDR3 is TGTGCCAGCAGCCAAGTGCGGGGGCCGGTCACTGAAGCTTTCTTT. Drawing the rest from reference TRBV14 and TRBJ1-1, the complete variable domain is EAGVTQFPSHSVIEKGQTVTLRCDPISGHDNLYWYRRVMGKEIKFLLHFVKESKQDESGMPNNRFLAERTGGTYSTLKVQPAELEDSGVYFCASSQVRGPVTEAFFGQGTRLTVV.

At least ten counts were recorded for this clonotype. The chain links TRBV27 to TRBJ1-4; D is possibly TRBD1 (5 bases). Germline CDR1 and CDR2: MNHEY and SMNVEV (reference sequence). V was shortened by 5 bases and J by 7 bases, with 17 bases between the two germline ends. The CDR3 extends over 15 amino acids. The CDR3 DNA sequence: TGTGCCAGCAGTCCCTCGGGCAGGGACGTTGAAAAACTGTTTTTT. Amino acids: CASSPSGRDVEKLFF.

This clonotype has ten or more counts. The chain is built from TRBV10-3 and TRBJ2-1, with 11 bases fitting TRBD2. Looked up from germline, CDR1 is ENHRY and CDR2 is SYGVKD. The CDR3 has 17 residues. Losses at the gene ends were 2 bases for V and 5 bases for J; bases not matched to a gene: 8. This CDR3 reads CAISETLAGGGNNEQFF. CDR3 nucleotides: TGTGCCATCAGTGAGACCCTAGCGGGGGGCGGAAACAATGAGCAGTTCTTC.

This clonotype was seen repeatedly, ten times or more. This rearrangement joins TRBV6-1 to TRBJ2-2; the D is unclear. The CDR3 runs 11 residues. V shed 6 bases and J shed 3 bases, with 2 bases lying between them. CDR1 and CDR2 (germline): MNHNS, SASEGT. The CDR3 DNA is TGTGCCAGCAGGGACACCGGGGAGCTGTTTTTT. This gives the protein CASRDTGELFF.

In its sample, this clonotype was seen many times. This rearrangement joins TRBV18 to TRBJ1-1; D gene ambiguous. V was cut by 4 bases and J by 10 bases, with 16 bases left in between. Germline V gives CDR1 KGHSH, CDR2 LQKENI. The CDR3 runs 13 residues. CDR3 nucleotide sequence: TGTGCCAGCTCACGAGATTCGGGTTCGTCAGCTTTCTTT. Its translation is CASSRDSGSSAFF.

This chain joins TRBV6-5 and TRBJ1-2, with no clear D. Deletions cut 5 bases from V and 4 bases from J, with 8 bases between. The V gene's germline CDR1 is MNHEY and CDR2 SVGAGI. The CDR3 sequence is 12 residues long. Here the CDR3 reads CASSAGTYGYTF. CDR3 bases: TGTGCCAGCAGTGCAGGAACCTATGGCTACACCTTC.

The chain couples TRBV11-2 to TRBJ1-6; D possibly corresponds to TRBD1 (5 bases). This CDR3 spans 15 amino acids. Per germline, CDR1 SGHAT and CDR2 FQNNGV. The V end was cut by 1 base, the J end by 7 bases, with 11 bases between. CDR3: CASSLGRGPNSPLHF. CDR3 bases: TGTGCCAGCAGCTTAGGGCGGGGCCCCAATTCACCCCTCCACTTT.

This clonotype was counted between two and nine times. This sequence joins TRBV5-1 and TRBJ2-7; 11 bases map to TRBD1. Germline trimming cut 4 bases from V and 4 bases from J; bases unmatched to any gene: 7. CDR1 and CDR2 from the germline V gene are SGHRS and YFSETQ. The CDR3 totals 15 residues. CDR3 in amino acids: CASSRGQGVGYEQYF. DNA of the CDR3: TGCGCCAGCAGCAGGGGACAGGGGGTAGGTTACGAGCAGTACTTC.

This chain joins TRBV20-1 and TRBJ1-2, with D maybe TRBD1 (5 bases). From germline, CDR1 is DFQATT and CDR2 SNEGSKA (reference sequence). The CDR3 totals 14 residues. The V gene lost 6 bases and the J gene lost 8 bases, with 22 bases spanning the gap. Here the CDR3 reads CSARNSGEMGGYTF. The DNA for the CDR3 is TGCAGTGCGAGGAACTCGGGGGAGATGGGCGGCTACACCTTC.

This clonotype was counted ten times or more. The V call is TRBV29-1, the J call TRBJ1-5; D uncertain. Germline values: CDR1 SQVTM, CDR2 ANQGSEA. This CDR3 is built from 14 residues. V was clipped by 6 bases and J by 4 bases, with 16 bases between them. The CDR3 region is CSVTGDGPNQPQHF. DNA of the CDR3: TGCAGCGTGACCGGAGACGGTCCAAATCAGCCCCAGCATTTT.

This clonotype was counted many times. The CDR3 region is CASSLATDSPLHF. The CDR3 region has the DNA TGCGCCAGCAGCTTGGCCACGGATTCACCCCTCCACTTT. The V call is TRBV5-1, the J call TRBJ1-6, with D unresolved. CDR3 length equals 13 residues. V was cut by 0 bases and J by 8 bases, with 6 bases left in between. Germline-derived CDR1 and CDR2 are SGHRS and YFSETQ.

The V call is TRBV2, the J call TRBJ2-2; 7 bases line up with TRBD1. V lost 6 bases and J lost 0; bases outside the gene matches: 4. CDR1 SNHLY and CDR2 FYNNEI come from the germline V gene. This CDR3 region has 15 residues. This chain's CDR3 is CASRTGRTNTGELFF. The CDR3 DNA sequence: TGTGCCAGCAGGACAGGGAGAACGAACACCGGGGAGCTGTTTTTT.

This clonotype was observed many times. The J gene is TRBJ2-3, the V gene TRBV12-3 or TRBV12-4, with unresolved D. With 8 bases removed from V and 4 bases from J, the gap between germline ends came to 13 bases. CDR3 length equals 13 residues. The CDR3 DNA reads as TGTGCCAGCTCCCAGGACGAGGCAGATACGCAGTATTTT. It is translated as CASSQDEADTQYF.

This clonotype occurred a few times. V is TRBV19 and J is TRBJ2-1; D gene uncertain. CDR1 is LNHDA and CDR2 is SQIVND in the germline V gene (reference sequence). V lost 0 bases, J lost 5 bases, and 14 bases lay in between. The CDR3 loop spans 16 amino acids. CDR3 bases: TGTGCCAGTAGTATAGATTTCTCGACGGTCGACAATGAGCAGTTCTTC. Translated: CASSIDFSTVDNEQFF.

The sample holds many counts of this clonotype. The CDR3 is CASSLKTDSPLHF. Here the CDR3 DNA reads TGTGCCAGCAGTTTGAAGACAGACTCACCCCTCCACTTT. The chain employs TRBV14 and TRBJ1-6, with D tentatively TRBD1 (5 bases). Trimming took 6 bases from V and 10 from J, leaving 13 bases between them. The CDR3 is 13 amino acids. Germline V gene data show CDR1 as SGHDN and CDR2 as FVKESK.

The chain couples TRBV7-3 to TRBJ2-2; D possibly corresponds to TRBD1 (6 bases). The CDR3 has 15 amino acids. V dropped 7 bases and J dropped 2 bases, with 14 bases sitting between them. Germline V gene sequence: CDR1 SGHTA, CDR2 FQGTGA. CDR3 residues: CASKKTGPNTGELFF. The CDR3 nucleotides read TGTGCCAGCAAGAAGACAGGACCTAACACCGGGGAGCTGTTTTTT.

V gene TRBV13 combines with J gene TRBJ2-3; maybe TRBD1 (5 bases). The germline V and J ends were trimmed by 8 bases and 1 base, with 13 bases remaining between them. CDR1 is PRHDT, CDR2 FYEKMQ, per germline (reference sequence). The CDR3 spans 14 residues. The CDR3 is CASGPRARTDTQYF. CDR3 sequence (DNA): TGTGCCAGCGGACCCAGGGCCCGCACAGATACGCAGTATTTT.

The chain employs TRBV12-3 or TRBV12-4 and TRBJ2-4; D is uncertain. V was shortened by 1 base and J by 6 bases, with 10 bases between the two germline ends. CDR3 length equals 14 residues. The CDR3 protein is CASSLEDGSNIQYF. CDR3 bases: TGTGCCAGCAGTTTAGAGGACGGGTCAAACATTCAGTACTTC.

This clonotype came up a few times. The genes are TRBV10-1 and TRBJ1-5, with D unclear. Germline CDR1 reads WNHNN; CDR2 reads SYGVQD (reference sequence). V was pared by 2 bases and J by 4 bases, with 6 bases between. The CDR3 extends over 13 amino acids. CDR3 DNA sequence: TGCGCCAGCAGTGAGACGAAAAATCAGCCCCAGCATTTT. The encoded protein is CASSETKNQPQHF.

This clonotype was recorded a few times. The chain uses TRBV12-3 or TRBV12-4 and TRBJ2-5; D uncertain. Trimming took 5 bases from V and 5 from J, leaving 15 bases between them. The CDR3 has 14 amino acids. As DNA, the CDR3 is TGTGCCAGCAGTCCTGATCCATTACCGGAGACCCAGTACTTC. Protein product: CASSPDPLPETQYF.

The chain has TRBV12-3 or TRBV12-4 and TRBJ2-1, with 10 nucleotides matching TRBD2. This CDR3 spans 15 amino acids. Losses at the gene ends were 7 bases for V and 3 bases for J; bases not matched to a gene: 6. CDR3 in amino acids: CASTPGTSVYNEQFF. In nucleotides, the CDR3 is TGTGCCAGCACCCCCGGGACTAGCGTCTACAATGAGCAGTTCTTC.

The sample holds many counts of this clonotype. The chain is built from TRBV12-3 or TRBV12-4 and TRBJ2-7, with D perhaps matching TRBD1 (6 bases). The length of the CDR3 is 13 residues. V shed 7 bases and J shed 0 bases, with 10 bases lying between them. The CDR3, as DNA: TGTGCCAGCAACAGAGGGGGCTCCTACGAGCAGTACTTC. As protein: CASNRGGSYEQYF.

The V gene is TRBV2, the J gene TRBJ2-7; D not certain. CDR1 is SNHLY and CDR2 is FYNNEI in the germline V gene. The CDR3 runs 13 residues. The germline V and J ends were trimmed by 4 bases and 7 bases, with 14 bases remaining between them. This CDR3 reads CASSGDFSSEQYF. Here the CDR3 DNA reads TGTGCCAGCAGTGGCGACTTTTCGTCGGAGCAGTACTTC.

This clonotype was counted between two and nine times. The chain joins TRBV24-1 to TRBJ2-5, with 9 bases that match TRBD1. This CDR3 is 17 amino acids long. Germline CDR1 reads KGHDR; CDR2 reads SFDVKD. Trimming took 3 bases from V and 3 from J; bases not matched to a gene: 10. CDR3 DNA: TGTGCCACCAGTGATGGACAGGGGCCTTATACAAAAGAGACCCAGTACTTC. This encodes CATSDGQGPYTKETQYF.

In its sample, this clonotype was seen a few times. The genes are TRBV5-1 and TRBJ1-6, with TRBD1 as a possible D gene (6 bases). The CDR3 sequence is 15 residues long. The V end was cut by 4 bases, the J end by 10 bases, with 18 bases between. Per germline, CDR1 SGHRS and CDR2 YFSETQ. For the CDR3, the DNA is TGCGCCAGCAGCCGGACAGCCTCTCAAGAATCACCCCTCCACTTT. Amino acids: CASSRTASQESPLHF.